Detailed here is one T cell receptor beta chain. This sample was taken from a study of blood T cell repertoires in COVID-19. Clones were read by immunoSEQ multiplex PCR, and TCRdb kept only the in-frame ones, dropping some. Of 120,000 to 150,000 clones listed, 75% to 90% are singletons. Sequencing input: peripheral blood. The TCR was taken from a man aged 45-65 years who had recovered from COVID-19.

The CDR3 DNA reads as TGTGCCAGCAGCCAAGGGAGGGGACAGGGAAGGATAAACACTGAAGCTTTCTTT. Its protein product is CASSQGRGQGRINTEAFF. V and J are TRBV3-1 (or the pseudogene TRBV3-2) and TRBJ1-1; 9 bases match TRBD1. The CDR3 length is 18 residues. The V gene end was trimmed by 1 base and the J gene end by 2 bases; junction bases not matched to a gene: 11. CDR1 is LGHDT, CDR2 YNNKEL, per germline (reference sequence).